A selection of T cell receptor beta chains follows, all from one sample in a study of shared clonotypes between healthy human individuals. Repertoires were generated with immunoSEQ multiplex PCR, while TCRdb's copy carries only in-frame clones and drops some. The data hold about 580,000 clones, with nearly 98% observed a single time. The sequenced sample consisted of naive CD8+ T cells sorted from blood. The receptors derive from a young man in good health. Each CDR3 is given with its conserved first and last residue. Fields, in order: CDR3 protein, CDR3 DNA, J gene, V gene, clone size, D gene. A D gene is named only where the DNA matches it firmly. The size of a clone is reported for some rows only, either as once, few or many, or as a class for expanded clones.

CDR3: CAKVALAGASSYNEQFF
DNA: TGTGCCAAAGTGGCACTAGCGGGGGCGAGCTCCTACAATGAGCAGTTCTTC
J: TRBJ2-1
V: TRBV27
size: NA
D: TRBD2

CDR3: CSALKTGSYEQYF
DNA: TGCAGCGCCCTAAAGACCGGCTCCTACGAGCAGTACTTC
J: TRBJ2-7
V: TRBV29-1
size: once
D: NA

CDR3: CASSFWNTEAFF
DNA: TGTGCCAGCTCCTTTTGGAACACTGAAGCTTTCTTT
J: TRBJ1-1
V: TRBV5-8
size: NA
D: NA

CDR3: CASSPTAGYEQYF
DNA: TGTGCCAGCAGCCCCACCGCCGGCTACGAGCAGTACTTC
J: TRBJ2-7
V: TRBV7-9
size: NA
D: NA

CDR3: CATSTRDSYNEQFF
DNA: TGTGCCACCAGCACCAGGGACTCCTACAATGAGCAGTTCTTC
J: TRBJ2-1
V: TRBV15
size: NA
D: NA

CDR3: CASSAGILETQYF
DNA: TGTGCCAGCAGCGCCGGGATTTTAGAGACCCAGTACTTC
J: TRBJ2-5
V: TRBV9
size: NA
D: NA

CDR3: CASSSTTSNYGYTF
DNA: TGTGCCAGCAGCTCTACCACTTCCAACTATGGCTACACCTTC
J: TRBJ1-2
V: TRBV7-9
size: NA
D: NA

CDR3: CASRSVGQGDNEQFF
DNA: TGTGCCAGCAGATCAGTGGGACAGGGGGACAATGAGCAGTTCTTC
J: TRBJ2-1
V: TRBV6-1
size: NA
D: TRBD1

CDR3: CGCGSYNEQFF
DNA: TGTGGGTGCGGCTCCTACAATGAGCAGTTCTTC
J: TRBJ2-1
V: TRBV7-9
size: NA
D: NA

CDR3: CASSHFGGPSYEQYF
DNA: TGTGCCAGCAGTCACTTCGGGGGCCCTTCCTACGAGCAGTACTTC
J: TRBJ2-7
V: TRBV27
size: NA
D: NA

CDR3: CASSTSYHPIGELFF
DNA: TGTGCCAGCAGCACCTCCTATCATCCGATCGGGGAGCTGTTTTTT
J: TRBJ2-2
V: TRBV9
size: NA
D: NA

CDR3: CASSPVDRFNEQFF
DNA: TGTGCCAGCAGCCCAGTCGACAGGTTCAATGAGCAGTTCTTC
J: TRBJ2-1
V: TRBV7-8
size: NA
D: NA

CDR3: CASSPTSGSVNEQFF
DNA: TGTGCCAGCAGCCCGACTAGCGGGAGTGTCAATGAGCAGTTCTTC
J: TRBJ2-1
V: TRBV7-9
size: NA
D: TRBD2

CDR3: CSVGRGAVEGYEQYF
DNA: TGCAGCGTCGGTCGTGGCGCGGTTGAGGGCTACGAGCAGTACTTC
J: TRBJ2-7
V: TRBV29-1
size: NA
D: NA

CDR3: CASSSTTGGPDTEAFF
DNA: TGTGCCAGCAGCTCTACAACCGGGGGCCCAGACACTGAAGCTTTCTTT
J: TRBJ1-1
V: TRBV7-9
size: NA
D: NA

CDR3: CASSPGSFIIQYF
DNA: TGTGCCAGCAGCCCCGGGAGCTTTATCATTCAGTACTTC
J: TRBJ2-4
V: TRBV27
size: once
D: NA

CDR3: CASSVEGGMQAFF
DNA: TGTGCCAGCAGCGTAGAAGGAGGGATGCAGGCTTTCTTT
J: TRBJ1-1
V: TRBV9
size: once
D: NA

CDR3: CASSHGGRRNEQYF
DNA: TGCGCCAGCAGTCACGGGGGGAGGAGGAACGAGCAGTACTTC
J: TRBJ2-7
V: TRBV23-1
size: once
D: TRBD2

CDR3: CASETLMKNTEAFF
DNA: TGTGCCAGCGAGACCTTGATGAAGAACACTGAAGCTTTCTTT
J: TRBJ1-1
V: TRBV6-1
size: once
D: NA

CDR3: CASSDGTSGQPQHF
DNA: TGTGCCAGCAGCGATGGGACTTCAGGGCAGCCCCAGCATTTT
J: TRBJ1-5
V: TRBV7-9
size: NA
D: NA

CDR3: CASSPDFPRRETQYF
DNA: TGTGCCAGCTCCCCCGATTTTCCGAGAAGAGAGACCCAGTACTTC
J: TRBJ2-5
V: TRBV18
size: NA
D: NA

CDR3: CSVERELHGQSSGNTIYF
DNA: TGCAGCGTTGAAAGGGAGTTACATGGGCAGTCCTCTGGAAACACCATATATTTT
J: TRBJ1-3
V: TRBV29-1
size: NA
D: NA

CDR3: CASSEVSGSGSTGELFF
DNA: TGTGCCAGCAGCGAGGTTAGCGGGAGTGGGAGCACCGGGGAGCTGTTTTTT
J: TRBJ2-2
V: TRBV11-2
size: NA
D: TRBD2

CDR3: CASTLTLGQSSYNEQFF
DNA: TGTGCCAGCACCCTAACCCTTGGACAGAGCTCCTACAATGAGCAGTTCTTC
J: TRBJ2-1
V: TRBV5-6
size: NA
D: NA

CDR3: CASSQRGLGTPYNEQFF
DNA: TGTGCCAGCAGCCAGAGGGGACTCGGAACTCCCTACAATGAGCAGTTCTTC
J: TRBJ2-1
V: TRBV7-2
size: NA
D: NA

CDR3: CASSLASAGETEAFF
DNA: TGTGCCAGCAGCTTGGCTTCCGCAGGGGAGACTGAAGCTTTCTTT
J: TRBJ1-1
V: TRBV5-6
size: NA
D: NA

CDR3: CASSRPGTSAYNEQFF
DNA: TGTGCCAGCAGCCGGCCCGGGACTAGCGCTTACAATGAGCAGTTCTTC
J: TRBJ2-1
V: TRBV7-9
size: NA
D: TRBD2

CDR3: CASSLRGSNEQFF
DNA: TGTGCCAGCAGCTTGCGGGGTAGCAATGAGCAGTTCTTC
J: TRBJ2-1
V: TRBV5-8
size: NA
D: NA

CDR3: CASTGFGTRETQYF
DNA: TGTGCCAGCACCGGATTTGGGACCCGGGAGACCCAGTACTTC
J: TRBJ2-5
V: TRBV28
size: NA
D: NA

CDR3: CASSFPTSGARELFF
DNA: TGTGCCAGCAGTTTTCCTACCTCAGGGGCCAGGGAGCTGTTTTTT
J: TRBJ2-2
V: TRBV27
size: NA
D: NA

CDR3: CASSNRQKSTYEQYF
DNA: TGTGCCAGCAGCAACAGACAGAAATCGACCTACGAGCAGTACTTC
J: TRBJ2-7
V: TRBV7-9
size: NA
D: NA

CDR3: CASSVEVGRGLAEDNEQFF
DNA: TGTGCCAGCAGCGTAGAAGTCGGAAGAGGGCTAGCGGAGGACAATGAGCAGTTCTTC
J: TRBJ2-1
V: TRBV9
size: NA
D: TRBD2

CDR3: CASSNRLAGSYEQYF
DNA: TGTGCCAGCAGCAACCGACTAGCGGGCTCCTACGAGCAGTACTTC
J: TRBJ2-7
V: TRBV27
size: NA
D: TRBD2

CDR3: CASSLSTGTSFYEQYF
DNA: TGTGCCAGCAGTCTATCAACCGGGACTAGCTTCTACGAGCAGTACTTC
J: TRBJ2-7
V: TRBV6-6
size: NA
D: TRBD2

CDR3: CASSGRDSKPQYF
DNA: TGTGCCAGCAGCGGCCGGGACTCCAAGCCCCAGTACTTC
J: TRBJ2-5
V: TRBV9
size: NA
D: NA

CDR3: CASSEGGGPGFF
DNA: TGTGCCAGCAGTGAAGGTGGGGGCCCCGGCTTCTTT
J: TRBJ1-1
V: TRBV2
size: NA
D: NA

CDR3: CASSSHRDYEQYF
DNA: TGTGCCAGCAGCTCTCACCGGGACTACGAGCAGTACTTC
J: TRBJ2-7
V: TRBV7-2
size: NA
D: NA

CDR3: CASSLSSGSYEQFF
DNA: TGTGCCAGCAGTTTATCTAGCGGGAGTTATGAGCAGTTCTTC
J: TRBJ2-1
V: TRBV27
size: NA
D: TRBD2

CDR3: CASSQTSGRFHEQYF
DNA: TGTGCCAGCAGCCAGACTAGCGGGAGGTTCCACGAGCAGTACTTC
J: TRBJ2-7
V: TRBV28
size: once
D: TRBD2

CDR3: CASTSCPTF
DNA: TGTGCCAGCACCTCATGTCCCACCTTC
J: TRBJ1-2
V: TRBV5-8
size: NA
D: NA